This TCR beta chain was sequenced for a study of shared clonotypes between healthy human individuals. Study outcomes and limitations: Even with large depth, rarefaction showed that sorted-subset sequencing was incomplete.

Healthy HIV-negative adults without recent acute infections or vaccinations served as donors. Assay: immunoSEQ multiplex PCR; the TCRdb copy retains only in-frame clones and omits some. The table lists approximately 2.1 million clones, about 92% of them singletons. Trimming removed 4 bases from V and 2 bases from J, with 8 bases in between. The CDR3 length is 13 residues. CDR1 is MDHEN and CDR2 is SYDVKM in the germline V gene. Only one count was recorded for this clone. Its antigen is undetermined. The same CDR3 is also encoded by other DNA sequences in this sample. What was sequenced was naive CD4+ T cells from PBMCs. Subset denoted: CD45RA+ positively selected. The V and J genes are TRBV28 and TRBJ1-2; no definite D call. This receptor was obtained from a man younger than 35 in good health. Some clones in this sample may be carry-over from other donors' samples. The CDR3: CASSSAENYGYTF. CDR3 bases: TGTGCCAGCAGTTCCGCAGAGAACTATGGCTACACCTTC.